This T cell receptor beta chain was identified during a study of blood T cell repertoires in COVID-19. Turning to the study itself: Samples of COVID-19 (acute and convalescent) were obtained from the United States, Italy and Spain.

CDR1 and CDR2 from the germline V gene are LNHDA and SQIVND (reference sequence). The V gene lost 1 base and the J gene lost 0 bases, with 4 bases spanning the gap. This CDR3 has 15 residues. As handled by the study authors: Amplification of reference gene primers was used by the study to estimate nucleated cell counts. This table comes from immunoSEQ multiplex PCR, and its TCRdb copy is limited to in-frame clones, with some not included. The D gene and trimming were derived from the DNA, and the V and J assignments and clone size from that table. The sample comprises 250,000 to 350,000 clones, approximately 86% of which are singletons, and around 8.9% rests with the top ten. Either two negative PCRs, clearance, or symptom resolution qualified Cohort 3 donors as recovered.

This TCR came from a woman aged 18-29 years who had recovered from COVID-19. The sequencing input was PBMCs or T cells enriched from blood (not recorded which). This chain uses TRBV19 with TRBJ2-6; no firm D call. The CDR3 coding sequence is TGTGCCAGTAGTATAGGACACTCTGGGGCCAACGTCCTGACTTTC. Encoded protein: CASSIGHSGANVLTF.